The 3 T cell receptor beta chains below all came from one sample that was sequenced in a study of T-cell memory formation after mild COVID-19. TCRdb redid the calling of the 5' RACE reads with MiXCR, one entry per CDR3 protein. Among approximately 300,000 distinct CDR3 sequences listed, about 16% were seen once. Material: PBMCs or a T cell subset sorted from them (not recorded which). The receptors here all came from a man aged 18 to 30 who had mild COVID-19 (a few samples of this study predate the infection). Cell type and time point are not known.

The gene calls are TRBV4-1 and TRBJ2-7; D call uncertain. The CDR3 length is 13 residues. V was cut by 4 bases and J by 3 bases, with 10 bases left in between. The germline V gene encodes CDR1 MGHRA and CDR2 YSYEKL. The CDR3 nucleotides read TGCGCCAGCAGCCCGAACAGAGGCTACGAGCAGTACGTC. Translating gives CASSPNRGYEQYV.

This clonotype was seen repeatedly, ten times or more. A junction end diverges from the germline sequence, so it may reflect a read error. The CDR3 DNA reads TGCAGTGCTAGGAGAGGGACAGGGCTAATCTTT. Translated: CSARRGTGLIF. This chain links TRBV20-1 with TRBJ1-1; 9 bases agree with TRBD1. The CDR3 consists of 11 residues. Per the germline V gene, CDR1 is DFQATT and CDR2 is SNEGSKA (reference sequence).

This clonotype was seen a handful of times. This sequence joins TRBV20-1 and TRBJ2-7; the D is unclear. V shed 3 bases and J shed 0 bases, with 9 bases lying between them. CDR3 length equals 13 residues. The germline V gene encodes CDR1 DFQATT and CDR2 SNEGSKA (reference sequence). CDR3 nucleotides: TGCAGTGCTAGTAAGGGAAGCTCCTACGAGCAGTACGTC. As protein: CSASKGSSYEQYV.